Shown below are 27 T cell receptor beta chains from a single sample sequenced in a study of cytomegalovirus exposure and HLA in healthy donors. The PCR employed 60 Vbeta primers together with 13 Jbeta primers. TCRdb's table, derived via immunoSEQ multiplex PCR, lists solely in-frame clones and lacks some. The sample has around 200,000 clones; 70% to 85% are singletons. The sample comprised PBMCs. The receptor source for this set is a woman aged 25 to 39 in good health and CMV-seropositive.

V gene TRBV7-9 combines with J gene TRBJ1-1; perhaps TRBD1 as D (5 bases). Germline V gives CDR1 SEHNR, CDR2 FQNEAQ (reference sequence). V lost 2 bases and J 8 bases, leaving 9 bases between the germline ends. This CDR3 is 12 amino acids long. CDR3 in amino acids: CASSLRGDEAFF. CDR3 bases: TGTGCCAGCAGCTTACGGGGGGACGAAGCTTTCTTT.

This chain uses TRBV5-1 with TRBJ2-3; 7 nucleotides match TRBD2. This CDR3 comprises 15 residues. Germline CDR1 SGHRS, CDR2 YFSETQ. J was trimmed by 0 bases and V by 0 bases; bases with no gene match: 1. The CDR3 DNA reads TGCGCCAGCAGCTTGGGGACTAGGAGCACAGATACGCAGTATTTT. Translating gives CASSLGTRSTDTQYF.

The J gene is TRBJ1-1, the V gene TRBV7-2; 7 nucleotides agree with TRBD1. The V segment lost 0 bases and the J segment 1 base; nucleotides outside the gene matches: 5. Germline-derived CDR1 and CDR2 are SGHTA and FQGNSA. This CDR3 has 16 amino acids. For the CDR3, the DNA is TGTGCCAGCAGCTTAGCGCTAGGGGGCTCGAACACTGAAGCTTTCTTT. Translation: CASSLALGGSNTEAFF.

This clone has just a few counts. The J gene is TRBJ2-7, the V gene TRBV2; D unclear. This CDR3 is 11 amino acids long. V dropped 7 bases and J dropped 2 bases, with 6 bases sitting between them. Germline assignment: CDR1 SNHLY and CDR2 FYNNEI. The CDR3 DNA sequence: TGTGCCAGCATAATTACCTACGAGCAGTACTTC. Its translation: CASIITYEQYF.

The chain is built from TRBV4-1 and TRBJ1-4, with a weak D call TRBD1 (5 bases). Germline CDR1 and CDR2: MGHRA and YSYEKL. The CDR3 contains 15 residues. V was trimmed by 1 base and J by 6 bases, leaving 12 bases between them. Here the CDR3 reads CASSQVGGEDEKLFF. The CDR3 nucleotides read TGCGCCAGCAGCCAAGTGGGGGGGGAAGATGAAAAACTGTTTTTT.

This clone was detected a few times. The V call is TRBV7-2, the J call TRBJ2-7; 7 nucleotides match TRBD1. The CDR3 runs 13 residues. Germline CDR1 reads SGHTA; CDR2 reads FQGNSA. Trimming cost V 6 bases and J 2 bases; bases outside gene matches: 4. Written as DNA, the CDR3 is TGTGCCAGCAGGCAAACAGGGGCCTACGAGCAGTACTTC. It is translated as CASRQTGAYEQYF.

The V gene is TRBV11-3, the J gene TRBJ2-3, with D tentatively TRBD2 (5 bases). Deletions cut 1 base from V and 3 bases from J, with 17 bases between. CDR3 size: 17 residues. Germline-derived CDR1 and CDR2 are SGHNT and YENEEA. The CDR3 loop reads CASSLVGFRGETDTQYF. The CDR3 DNA reads as TGTGCCAGCAGCTTAGTAGGCTTTCGGGGTGAAACAGATACGCAGTATTTT.

V and J are TRBV6-1 and TRBJ1-2; 11 bases align to TRBD1. The CDR3 sequence is 16 residues long. Germline V lookup: CDR1 MNHNS, CDR2 SASEGT. The junction had 8 bases not matched to a gene; V was cut back by 4 bases and J by 4 bases. CDR3 bases: TGTGCCAGCAGTGTAACTCGGGACAGGGGGACCTATGGCTACACCTTC. This gives the protein CASSVTRDRGTYGYTF.

The chain uses TRBV18 and TRBJ2-1; the D gene is possibly TRBD1 (5 bases). This CDR3 is 15 amino acids long. The V and J ends lost 3 bases and 7 bases respectively, with 16 bases between them. Germline lookup yields CDR1 KGHSH and CDR2 LQKENI. The CDR3 DNA reads as TGTGCCAGCTCACCCCAACAAGGGGCTAGTAATGAGCAGTTCTTC. Its translation is CASSPQQGASNEQFF.

The chain is built from TRBV4-1 and TRBJ2-6; D not certain. Germline CDR1 reads MGHRA; CDR2 reads YSYEKL. The CDR3 has 15 residues. The V end lost 0 bases, the J end lost 2 bases, and 5 bases lay between the germline ends. CDR3 nucleotides: TGCGCCAGCAGCCAAGATGCGGCTGGGGCCAACGTCCTGACTTTC. Protein: CASSQDAAGANVLTF.

The chain joins TRBV6-6 to TRBJ2-1; 9 nucleotides line up with TRBD2. Trimming took 7 bases from V and 6 from J; bases not matched to a gene: 4. The CDR3 contains 13 residues. Germline lookup yields CDR1 MNHNY and CDR2 SVGAGI (reference sequence). The CDR3: CASTAGGGNEQFF. CDR3 nucleotide sequence: TGTGCCAGCACGGCGGGAGGGGGCAATGAGCAGTTCTTC.

V usage is TRBV11-2 and J usage is TRBJ2-7, with 9 positions matching TRBD1. V shed 5 bases, J shed 1 base, and the junction held 12 bases outside the gene matches. The CDR3 extends over 17 amino acids. CDR1 is SGHAT and CDR2 is FQNNGV in the germline V gene. The CDR3 coding sequence is TGTGCCAGCAGCGCCGGGACAGGGAGCTTTCCTTCCTACGAGCAGTACTTC. Its translation: CASSAGTGSFPSYEQYF.

V usage is TRBV5-6 and J usage is TRBJ2-7, with D perhaps matching TRBD2 (6 bases). Germline CDR1 and CDR2: SGHDT and YYEEEE. Deletions cut 3 bases from V and 1 base from J, with 17 bases between. The CDR3 runs to 16 residues. CDR3 region: CASSSGGGAISYEQYF. For the CDR3, the DNA is TGTGCCAGCAGCTCGGGTGGAGGGGCCATTTCCTACGAGCAGTACTTC.

The J gene is TRBJ2-1, the V gene TRBV5-5; D unresolved. Germline assignment: CDR1 SGHKS and CDR2 YYEKEE (reference sequence). Trimming removed 0 bases from V and 0 bases from J, with 10 bases in between. CDR3 length: 16 amino acids. CDR3 sequence (DNA): TGTGCCAGCAGCTTGGCGGCGGCGGTCTCCTACAATGAGCAGTTCTTC. This translates into CASSLAAAVSYNEQFF.

The chain is built from TRBV29-1 and TRBJ2-7, with 7 bases aligning to TRBD2. The CDR3 loop spans 14 amino acids. V gave up 4 bases and J gave up 2 bases; unmatched junction bases: 8. The germline gives CDR1 SQVTM, CDR2 ANQGSEA. The CDR3: CSVVGLHTAYEQYF. CDR3 in DNA: TGCAGCGTTGTGGGACTACATACAGCCTACGAGCAGTACTTC.

The rearrangement joins TRBV18 to TRBJ2-1; 9 bases align to TRBD1. J lost 3 bases, V lost 3 bases, and 6 bases had no gene match. This CDR3 spans 16 amino acids. CDR1 is KGHSH, CDR2 LQKENI, per germline. DNA of the CDR3: TGTGCCAGCTCACCCCCACAGGGGGCAGGCTACAATGAGCAGTTCTTC. Its protein is CASSPPQGAGYNEQFF.

CDR3 nucleotides: TGCGCCAGCAGCTTGGGGGTTGGGGGACTGACAAGGTACGAGCAGTACTTC. Protein: CASSLGVGGLTRYEQYF. The chain couples TRBV5-1 to TRBJ2-7, with D maybe TRBD2 (6 bases). From germline, CDR1 is SGHRS and CDR2 YFSETQ. The CDR3 loop spans 17 amino acids. Trimming cost V 0 bases and J 4 bases, with 20 bases left between them.

The chain carries TRBV19 and TRBJ2-2, with TRBD2 as a possible D gene (6 bases). The CDR3 totals 20 residues. Per the germline V gene, CDR1 is LNHDA and CDR2 is SQIVND (reference sequence). Trimming shortened V by 6 bases and J by 0 bases, and 26 bases separated the two germline ends. CDR3 nucleotide sequence: TGTGCCAGTAGGGTAGGAAGGGTCAAGACTAGTCTATCGAACACCGGGGAGCTGTTTTTT. This sequence encodes CASRVGRVKTSLSNTGELFF.

J is TRBJ1-1 and V is TRBV9; 7 nucleotides match TRBD1. The CDR3 has 14 residues. Per germline, CDR1 SGDLS and CDR2 YYNGEE. The J segment lost 12 bases and the V segment lost 0 bases, leaving 11 bases of the junction unmatched. CDR3 in DNA: TGTGCCAGCAGCGTAGTGGAGCGGCAGGGGGTGCCTTTCTTT. It yields the protein CASSVVERQGVPFF. The full variable domain, with the rest looked up from reference TRBV9 and TRBJ1-1, is DSGVTQTPKHLITATGQRVTLRCSPRSGDLSVYWYQQSLDQGLQFLIQYYNGEERAKGNILERFSAQQFPDLHSELNLSSLELGDSALYFCASSVVERQGVPFFGQGTRLTVV.

This clone was seen a single time. This chain connects TRBV7-7 to TRBJ1-4; D possibly corresponds to TRBD1 (5 bases). The germline V and J ends were trimmed by 5 bases and 8 bases, with 12 bases remaining between them. Germline values: CDR1 SSHAT, CDR2 FNYEAQ (reference sequence). The CDR3 contains 13 residues. The CDR3 bases are TGTGCCAGCAGCCGCGGGGCAAGGGAAAAACTGTTTTTT. Translated, it gives CASSRGAREKLFF.

The rearrangement links TRBV21-1 to TRBJ2-3; the table's D call TRBD1 went unverified against the DNA. TRBV21-1 is designated a pseudogene. The CDR3 extends over 15 amino acids. As DNA, the CDR3 is TGTGCCAGCCCCGAGAGGGACAGGGCCCATCTCACGCAGTATTTT. It translates to CASPERDRAHLTQYF.

The chain employs TRBV11-3 and TRBJ2-1, with D tentatively TRBD2 (5 bases). V was shortened by 7 bases and J by 12 bases, with 16 bases between the two germline ends. Per the germline V gene, CDR1 is SGHNT and CDR2 is YENEEA. The CDR3 spans 12 residues. The CDR3 region has the DNA TGTGCCAGCACACGGGGTCTCGTTGGGCAGTTCTTC. It is translated as CASTRGLVGQFF.

This clone occurred once. Other DNA sequences within the sample encode an identical CDR3. V usage is TRBV5-1 and J usage is TRBJ2-7; tentatively, D is TRBD2 (6 bases). CDR3 length equals 14 residues. Trimming cost V 0 bases and J 3 bases, with 10 bases left between them. The V gene's germline CDR1 is SGHRS and CDR2 YFSETQ. DNA of the CDR3: TGCGCCAGCAGCTTGGCCGGGGGATACTACGAGCAGTACTTC. Translation: CASSLAGGYYEQYF.

The chain couples TRBV9 to TRBJ2-1, with 8 bases that match TRBD2. The J segment lost 5 bases and the V segment lost 3 bases, leaving 7 bases of the junction unmatched. Germline V gene lookup returns CDR1 SGDLS and CDR2 YYNGEE. The CDR3 has 15 residues. In DNA, the CDR3 is TGTGCCAGCAGCGCCAGCGGGAGAAGGGACAATGAGCAGTTCTTC. It codes for CASSASGRRDNEQFF.

This clone was counted only a few times. The J gene is TRBJ2-3, the V gene TRBV15, with 9 bases fitting TRBD2. Germline values: CDR1 LNHNV, CDR2 YYDKDF (reference sequence). The J segment lost 3 bases and the V segment lost 5 bases, leaving 18 bases of the junction unmatched. CDR3 length: 19 amino acids. DNA for the CDR3: TGTGCCACCAGCCCCACTGGAGCGGGGGGCCGGTATCGTACAGATACGCAGTATTTT. Amino acids: CATSPTGAGGRYRTDTQYF.

The chain employs TRBV5-6 and TRBJ1-2; 8 nucleotides agree with TRBD1. The CDR3 has 15 residues. Trimming took 2 bases from V and 8 from J; bases not matched to a gene: 11. The V gene's germline CDR1 is SGHDT and CDR2 YYEEEE. CDR3 DNA: TGTGCCAGCAGCTTAGCCGGGACAGGAGCGTGGGGCTACACCTTC. This gives the protein CASSLAGTGAWGYTF.

CDR3 region: CASSLQGTQPQHF. The DNA for the CDR3 is TGTGCCAGCAGTTTACAGGGAACCCAGCCCCAGCATTTT. This rearrangement joins TRBV6-6 to TRBJ1-5; tentatively, D is TRBD1 (6 bases). With 4 bases removed from V and 7 bases from J, the gap between germline ends came to 11 bases. Germline V gene lookup returns CDR1 MNHNY and CDR2 SVGAGI (reference sequence). This CDR3 spans 13 amino acids.